This passage covers 24 T cell receptor beta chains from one sample sequenced in a study of OX40 agonist ivuxolimab in advanced cancers. TCRdb keeps only in-frame clones here, not all; method: immunoSEQ multiplex PCR. The sample includes approximately 100,000 clones, 90% of them seen just once. Specimen: CD4+ or CD8+ T cells sorted from blood, collected in a trial of the OX40 agonist ivuxolimab. The receptors stem from an adult with an advanced solid tumor such as melanoma, head and neck, liver or kidney cancer.

This clone was found once. The V call is TRBV15, the J call TRBJ2-6; 10 bases agree with TRBD1. In germline, CDR1 is LNHNV, CDR2 YYDKDF (reference sequence). The V segment lost 6 bases and the J segment 0 bases; nucleotides outside the gene matches: 8. This CDR3 has 18 amino acids. CDR3 nucleotides: TGTGCCACCAGTTCCGGGACAGGGGTTTCCTCTGGGGCCAACGTCCTGACTTTC. Translating gives CATSSGTGVSSGANVLTF.

The gene calls are TRBV18 and TRBJ1-2; no clear D gene. The CDR3 length is 17 residues. Germline assignment: CDR1 KGHSH and CDR2 LQKENI. V shed 0 bases and J shed 6 bases, with 20 bases lying between them. The CDR3 coding sequence is TGTGCCAGCTCACCACCGTCCGTGTTATCTGGGTGGAATGGCTACACCTTC. Translating it yields CASSPPSVLSGWNGYTF. The whole variable domain, remainder taken from reference TRBV18 and TRBJ1-2, is NAGVMQNPRHLVRRRGQEARLRCSPMKGHSHVYWYRQLPEEGLKFMVYLQKENIIDESGMPKERFSAEFPKEGPSILRIQQVVRGDSAAYFCASSPPSVLSGWNGYTFGSGTRLTVV.

This CDR3 reads CASSRRQGSSYNSPLHF. CDR3 DNA: TGTGCCAGTAGTCGGAGACAGGGGAGCTCCTATAATTCACCCCTCCACTTT. The chain uses TRBV19 and TRBJ1-6; the match to TRBD1 covers 8 bases. With V trimmed by 5 bases and J by 0 bases, 6 bases remained unmatched. The germline V gene has CDR1 LNHDA and CDR2 SQIVND (reference sequence). There are 17 residues in the CDR3.

The chain links TRBV7-2 to TRBJ2-5; D ambiguous. The CDR3 loop spans 13 amino acids. Germline CDR1 SGHTA, CDR2 FQGNSA. The germline V and J ends were trimmed by 5 bases and 4 bases, with 11 bases remaining between them. The CDR3 here is CASSPRSGETQYF. The DNA of the CDR3 is TGTGCCAGCAGCCCCAGGTCCGGAGAGACCCAGTACTTC.

The CDR3 coding sequence is TGTGCCAGCAGTGACTTTACAGGGAAGGGGACCCAGTACTTC. This translates into CASSDFTGKGTQYF. V gene TRBV2 combines with J gene TRBJ2-5, with TRBD1 as a possible D gene (6 bases). The germline V gene encodes CDR1 SNHLY and CDR2 FYNNEI. Deletions cut 3 bases from V and 7 bases from J, with 15 bases between. CDR3 size: 14 residues.

J is TRBJ1-1 and V is TRBV28, with D maybe TRBD1 (5 bases). CDR1 is MDHEN, CDR2 SYDVKM, per germline. There are 14 residues in the CDR3. The V end was cut by 6 bases, the J end by 1 base, with 12 bases between. CDR3: CASRGGTSNTEAFF. In nucleotides, the CDR3 is TGTGCCAGCAGAGGAGGGACGTCGAACACTGAAGCTTTCTTT.

The rearrangement uses TRBV2 and TRBJ2-2; the D is unclear. From germline, CDR1 is SNHLY and CDR2 FYNNEI. Trimming stripped 5 bases from V and 1 base from J, with 11 bases between. This CDR3 has 15 amino acids. Here the CDR3 reads CASSHTTKNTGELFF. The CDR3 bases are TGTGCCAGCAGTCATACCACGAAGAACACCGGGGAGCTGTTTTTT.

CDR3: CAWSMRAGNTIYF. CDR3 in DNA: TGTGCCTGGAGTATGAGGGCTGGAAACACCATATATTTT. V usage is TRBV30 and J usage is TRBJ1-3; D ambiguous. Germline V gene sequence: CDR1 GTSNPN, CDR2 SVGIG (reference sequence). The CDR3 extends over 13 amino acids. The V end was cut by 2 bases, the J end by 2 bases, with 7 bases between.

Remarks on this clone: The sample holds other DNA sequences that translate to the same CDR3. The chain uses TRBV2 and TRBJ2-5; D call uncertain. Germline CDR1 reads SNHLY; CDR2 reads FYNNEI. Trimming removed 2 bases at V and 5 bases at J, with 3 bases between. There are 11 residues in the CDR3. The CDR3 coding sequence is TGTGCCAGCAGTGAAAGGGAGACCCAGTACTTC. Translation gives CASSERETQYF.

The rearrangement joins TRBV7-9 to TRBJ1-5; D is unresolved. CDR1 and CDR2 (germline): SEHNR, FQNEAQ (reference sequence). This CDR3 spans 13 amino acids. Trimming cost V 1 base and J 4 bases, with 5 bases left between them. The CDR3: CASSLGDNQPQHF. CDR3 bases: TGTGCCAGCAGCTTAGGAGATAATCAGCCCCAGCATTTT.

This clone was observed a single time. V is TRBV19 and J is TRBJ1-1; the D gene is possibly TRBD1 (5 bases). V was pared by 3 bases and J by 0 bases, with 8 bases between. Germline loops: CDR1 LNHDA, CDR2 SQIVND (reference sequence). This CDR3 region has 14 residues. The CDR3 here is CASSMGRMNTEAFF. The CDR3 DNA reads as TGTGCCAGTAGTATGGGACGGATGAACACTGAAGCTTTCTTT.

V gene TRBV5-1 combines with J gene TRBJ2-2; D is possibly TRBD1 (5 bases). The CDR3 covers 15 residues. CDR1 is SGHRS and CDR2 is YFSETQ in the germline V gene. V was pared by 0 bases and J by 6 bases, with 12 bases between. DNA of the CDR3: TGCGCCAGCAGCTTGGCCAGGGTGGATTCCGGGGAGCTGTTTTTT. This codes for CASSLARVDSGELFF. The whole variable domain, remainder taken from reference TRBV5-1 and TRBJ2-2, is KAGVTQTPRYLIKTRGQQVTLSCSPISGHRSVSWYQQTPGQGLQFLFEYFSETQRNKGNFPGRFSGRQFSNSRSEMNVSTLELGDSALYLCASSLARVDSGELFFGEGSRLTVL.

V gene TRBV4-3 combines with J gene TRBJ1-1; no definite D call. V was shortened by 2 bases and J by 1 base, with 5 bases between the two germline ends. Germline V gives CDR1 LGHNA, CDR2 YSLEER. The CDR3 is 13 residues long. The CDR3: CASSQHRNTEAFF. CDR3 in DNA: TGCGCCAGCAGCCAACACAGGAACACTGAAGCTTTCTTT.

A remark on this clone: A read error may account for a junction end that differs from germline. The J gene is TRBJ2-2, the V gene TRBV7-7; D gene ambiguous. This CDR3 comprises 14 residues. Germline assignment: CDR1 SSHAT and CDR2 FNYEAQ (reference sequence). CDR3 DNA sequence: TGTGCTAGCAGCTTAGTAGCTGACACCGGGGAGCTGTTTTTT. Protein: CASSLVADTGELFF.

The chain is built from TRBV7-9 and TRBJ1-2; D may be TRBD1 (5 bases). CDR1 SEHNR and CDR2 FQNEAQ come from the germline V gene (reference sequence). V was cut by 0 bases and J by 0 bases, with 17 bases left in between. CDR3 length equals 18 residues. CDR3 sequence reads: CASSLASFSLTANYGYTF. In DNA, the CDR3 is TGTGCCAGCAGCTTAGCGTCATTCTCATTGACAGCTAACTATGGCTACACCTTC.

The chain combines TRBV4-1 with TRBJ2-5, with 10 nucleotides matching TRBD2. The trim removed 0 bases at V and 4 bases at J, leaving 5 bases unmatched. Germline V gives CDR1 MGHRA, CDR2 YSYEKL. There are 16 residues in the CDR3. The CDR3: CASSQDSGGAGETQYF. CDR3 coding DNA: TGCGCCAGCAGCCAAGACAGCGGGGGGGCCGGAGAGACCCAGTACTTC.

The rearrangement joins TRBV6-5 to TRBJ1-4; 7 positions agree with TRBD1. Germline CDR1 is MNHEY and CDR2 is SVGAGI. The trim removed 0 bases at V and 7 bases at J, leaving 2 bases unmatched. CDR3 length: 14 amino acids. The CDR3: CASSYSAGGEKLFF. The CDR3, as DNA: TGTGCCAGCAGTTACTCGGCAGGGGGTGAAAAACTGTTTTTT.

The gene calls are TRBV30 and TRBJ1-1; 7 bases fit TRBD1. Germline V gene sequence: CDR1 GTSNPN, CDR2 SVGIG (reference sequence). After removal of 1 base from V and 10 bases from J, the junction contained 12 bases not matched to a gene. CDR3 length equals 14 residues. The CDR3 coding sequence is TGTGCCTGGAGTGGACAGGGCGAGGGTTGGGGAGCTTTCTTT. Amino acid sequence: CAWSGQGEGWGAFF.

This chain connects TRBV30 to TRBJ1-2; no firm D call. Germline V CDR1 and CDR2: GTSNPN, SVGIG (reference sequence). This CDR3 is built from 12 residues. Trimming took 4 bases from V and 4 from J, leaving 10 bases between them. The CDR3 bases are TGTGCCTGGACCGGCAGAACCTATGGCTACACCTTC. Translation: CAWTGRTYGYTF.

This clone was picked up a small number of times. The genes are TRBV5-8 and TRBJ2-5; D unclear. Germline CDR1 reads SGHTS; CDR2 reads YDEGEE. This CDR3 spans 10 amino acids. V lost 6 bases and J lost 9, with 9 bases in between. CDR3 sequence: CASTWWPQYF. The CDR3 DNA is TGTGCCAGCACCTGGTGGCCCCAGTACTTC.

This chain links TRBV9 with TRBJ1-4; D might be TRBD1 (6 bases). Germline CDR1 and CDR2: SGDLS and YYNGEE. The germline V and J ends were trimmed by 0 bases and 8 bases, with 14 bases remaining between them. The CDR3 contains 15 residues. This chain's CDR3 is CASSVEGDRQEKLFF. The CDR3 DNA sequence: TGTGCCAGCAGCGTAGAAGGAGACAGGCAGGAAAAACTGTTTTTT.

The genes are TRBV7-9 and TRBJ2-1, with unresolved D. Per germline, CDR1 SEHNR and CDR2 FQNEAQ (reference sequence). The CDR3 is 13 amino acids. V lost 3 bases and J 2 bases, leaving 5 bases between the germline ends. The CDR3 DNA reads as TGTGCCAGCAGCTTTGCAACCTACAATGAGCAGTTCTTC. Amino acids: CASSFATYNEQFF.

V gene TRBV25-1 combines with J gene TRBJ2-2; no clear D gene. The CDR3 has 13 residues. CDR1 and CDR2 from the germline V gene are MGHDK and SYGVNS. V was cut by 6 bases and J by 6 bases, with 11 bases left in between. The CDR3 DNA is TGTGCCAGCAGGATTACAGATCCCGGGGAGCTGTTTTTT. It yields the protein CASRITDPGELFF.

The CDR3 reads CASRQNTGRLQYF. DNA of the CDR3: TGCGCCAGCAGACAGAATACAGGGCGCCTTCAGTATTTT. The chain has TRBV5-1 and TRBJ2-3; D is perhaps TRBD1 (6 bases). Per the germline V gene, CDR1 is SGHRS and CDR2 is YFSETQ. V was shortened by 5 bases and J by 12 bases, with 19 bases between the two germline ends. The CDR3 has 13 amino acids.